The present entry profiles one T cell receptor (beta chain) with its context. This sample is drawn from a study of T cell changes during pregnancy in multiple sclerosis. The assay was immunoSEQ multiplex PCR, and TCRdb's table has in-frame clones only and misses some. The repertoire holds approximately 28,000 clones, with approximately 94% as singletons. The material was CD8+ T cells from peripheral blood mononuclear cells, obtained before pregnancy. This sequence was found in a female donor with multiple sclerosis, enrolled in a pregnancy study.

CDR3 DNA: TGTGCCAGCAGCTCCGATCCGACTAGCGGGGGGTCCTACAATGAGCAGTTCTTC. Translating it yields CASSSDPTSGGSYNEQFF. J is TRBJ2-1 and V is TRBV11-2; TRBD2 agrees at 13 bases. The ends lost 4 bases at V and 1 base at J; junction bases unmatched: 7. CDR1 is SGHAT and CDR2 is FQNNGV in the germline V gene. This CDR3 is 18 amino acids long. The full variable domain, in which reference TRBV11-2 and TRBJ2-1 provide the parts outside the CDR3, is EAGVAQSPRYKIIEKRQSVAFWCNPISGHATLYWYQQILGQGPKLLIQFQNNGVVDDSQLPKDRFSAERLKGVDSTLKIQPAKLEDSAVYLCASSSDPTSGGSYNEQFFGPGTRLTVL.